What follows are 11 T cell receptor beta chains derived from one specimen sequenced in a study of T cell responses to AZD1222 COVID-19 vaccine. Method: immunoSEQ multiplex PCR; TCRdb's copy keeps in-frame clones and lacks some. The sample has about 99,000 clones, about 90% seen once. The specimen was peripheral blood, collected on day 0 of AZD1222 vaccination. The receptors here all came from an adult in good health.

The chain uses TRBV27 and TRBJ1-2; D might be TRBD1 (5 bases). V was cut by 6 bases and J by 4 bases, with 12 bases left in between. This CDR3 comprises 13 residues. Looked up from germline, CDR1 is MNHEY and CDR2 is SMNVEV (reference sequence). Here the CDR3 DNA reads TGTGCCAGCAGACCGGGACGGATCTATGGCTACACCTTC. It translates to CASRPGRIYGYTF.

This chain links TRBV5-1 with TRBJ1-6, with TRBD1 matching over 7 bases. CDR1 SGHRS and CDR2 YFSETQ come from the germline V gene. The CDR3 has 15 residues. V shed 3 bases and J 10 bases; nucleotides not matched to a gene: 10. The CDR3 loop reads CASSYRQGGKSPLHF. The CDR3 coding sequence is TGCGCCAGCAGCTATAGACAGGGAGGAAAATCACCCCTCCACTTT.

The V and J genes are TRBV11-2 and TRBJ1-2; TRBD1 aligns across 7 bases. The CDR3 has 15 residues. CDR1 is SGHAT, CDR2 FQNNGV, per germline. The junction had 9 bases not matched to a gene; V was cut back by 5 bases and J by 3 bases. CDR3 residues: CASSRKGAQDYGYTF. The CDR3 bases are TGTGCCAGCAGCCGCAAGGGGGCCCAGGACTATGGCTACACCTTC.

This clone has a single count. The J gene is TRBJ2-2, the V gene TRBV5-8; the match to TRBD1 covers 9 bases. With 2 bases clipped from V and 4 bases from J, the junction kept 3 bases outside the gene matches. Per germline, CDR1 SGHTS and CDR2 YDEGEE. CDR3 length: 15 residues. CDR3 sequence: CASSLGTGPTGELFF. The CDR3 bases are TGTGCCAGCAGCTTAGGGACAGGGCCCACCGGGGAGCTGTTTTTT.

This chain connects TRBV7-8 to TRBJ1-3; D might be TRBD1 (5 bases). The CDR3 runs 21 residues. Germline CDR1 SGHVS, CDR2 FQNEAQ. V lost 1 base to trimming and J lost 0 bases, with 25 bases between them. In DNA form, the CDR3 reads TGTGCCAGCAGCTTAGATGGAGGGGATTTATCCCGGTCGACCTCTGGAAACACCATATATTTT. Protein product: CASSLDGGDLSRSTSGNTIYF.

The chain has TRBV2 and TRBJ2-7, with D maybe TRBD1 (6 bases). V dropped 8 bases and J dropped 3 bases, with 14 bases sitting between them. The CDR3 extends over 13 amino acids. Germline CDR1 SNHLY, CDR2 FYNNEI. The chain's CDR3 is CASQKGDYYEQYF. Here the CDR3 DNA reads TGTGCCAGCCAAAAGGGGGATTACTACGAGCAGTACTTC.

This rearrangement joins TRBV28 to TRBJ2-1; 7 bases line up with TRBD2. The CDR3 spans 10 residues. The germline gives CDR1 MDHEN, CDR2 SYDVKM. The V and J ends lost 9 bases and 15 bases, in that order; junction bases with no gene match: 8. The CDR3 spells CASGSGVPFF. DNA for the CDR3: TGTGCCAGTGGAAGCGGGGTCCCGTTCTTC.

The chain employs TRBV24-1 and TRBJ1-5; perhaps TRBD1 as D (5 bases). CDR1 is KGHDR, CDR2 SFDVKD, per germline. The V end was cut by 9 bases, the J end by 5 bases, with 13 bases between. The CDR3 is 13 amino acids. CDR3 coding DNA: TGTGCCACCCCCGAAGGGGACGATCAGCCCCAGCATTTT. It yields the protein CATPEGDDQPQHF.

The gene calls are TRBV21-1 and TRBJ1-1; the table's D call of TRBD1 was not tested on the DNA. TRBV21-1 is recorded as a pseudogene. This CDR3 region has 19 residues. DNA of the CDR3: TGTGCCAGCAGCAAATCGGGGGAAGGGGGCGCGCCCCTGAACACTGAAGCTTTCTTT. Translated: CASSKSGEGGAPLNTEAFF.

The CDR3 DNA follows: TGCGCCAGCACCGGACTAGCGGGAGTAGACACCGGGGAGCTGTTTTTT. It is translated as CASTGLAGVDTGELFF. The chain carries TRBV5-1 and TRBJ2-2; TRBD2 matches 13 bases. The CDR3 is 16 amino acids. The junction had 5 bases not matched to a gene; V was cut back by 6 bases and J by 3 bases. From germline, CDR1 is SGHRS and CDR2 YFSETQ. Together with reference TRBV5-1 and TRBJ2-2, the CDR3 gives the full variable domain: KAGVTQTPRYLIKTRGQQVTLSCSPISGHRSVSWYQQTPGQGLQFLFEYFSETQRNKGNFPGRFSGRQFSNSRSEMNVSTLELGDSALYLCASTGLAGVDTGELFFGEGSRLTVL.

This chain connects TRBV4-2 to TRBJ1-2, with TRBD1 matching 7 bases. The germline CDR1 and CDR2 sequences are LGHNA and YNFKEQ. Trimming at V came to 3 bases and at J to 0 bases, leaving 7 bases not matched to a gene. The CDR3 consists of 16 residues. Here the CDR3 reads CASSQRTGYTNYGYTF. The CDR3 DNA follows: TGTGCCAGCAGCCAGAGGACAGGTTACACTAACTATGGCTACACCTTC.